This paragraph reports one TCR beta chain. Its antigen is undetermined. From germline, CDR1 is PRHDT and CDR2 FYEKMQ (reference sequence). The CDR3 is made up of 14 amino acids. The V end was cut by 6 bases, the J end by 3 bases, with 15 bases between. This record comes from a study of T-cell reconstitution after alpha-beta-depleted transplantation in children. Whole-study results and caveats: T-cell counts and diversity were attributed mostly to newly produced T cells one year after transplant.

Unique molecular identifiers tagged the TCRbeta library. TCRdb processed the PCR reads anew with MiXCR; each CDR3 protein has one entry. Of 700,000 to 950,000 distinct CDR3 sequences detected, roughly 15% appear once; the ten largest clones hold just under 5%. This specimen was PBMCs, mostly from graft donor cells, taken 360 days after TCRalphabeta/CD19-depleted stem cell transplant. V is TRBV13 and J is TRBJ2-7, with a weak D call TRBD2 (6 bases). The receptor was derived from a male patient between 5 and 17 years old who had a stem cell transplant for acute lymphoblastic leukemia, so the T cells may come from the graft donor. The CDR3 region is CASRAAGRFYEQYF. As DNA, the CDR3 is TGTGCCAGCAGGGCGGCGGGGCGCTTCTACGAGCAGTACTTC.